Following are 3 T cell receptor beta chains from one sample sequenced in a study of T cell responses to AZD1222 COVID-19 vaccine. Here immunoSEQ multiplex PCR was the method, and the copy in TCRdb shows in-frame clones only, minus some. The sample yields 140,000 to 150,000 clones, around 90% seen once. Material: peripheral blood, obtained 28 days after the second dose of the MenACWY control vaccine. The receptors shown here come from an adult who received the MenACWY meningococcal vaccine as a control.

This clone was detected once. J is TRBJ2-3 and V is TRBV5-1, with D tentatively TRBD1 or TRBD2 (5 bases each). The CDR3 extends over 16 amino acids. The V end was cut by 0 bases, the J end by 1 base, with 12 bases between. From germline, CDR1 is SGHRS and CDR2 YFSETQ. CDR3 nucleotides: TGCGCCAGCAGCTTGGGACAGAATAGCGGCACAGATACGCAGTATTTT. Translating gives CASSLGQNSGTDTQYF.

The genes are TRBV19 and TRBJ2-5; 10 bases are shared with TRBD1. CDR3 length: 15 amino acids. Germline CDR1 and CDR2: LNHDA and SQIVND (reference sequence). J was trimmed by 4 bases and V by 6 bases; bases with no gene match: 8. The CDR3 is CASSPGQGDPETQYF. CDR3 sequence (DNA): TGTGCCAGTAGCCCCGGACAGGGGGATCCAGAGACCCAGTACTTC.

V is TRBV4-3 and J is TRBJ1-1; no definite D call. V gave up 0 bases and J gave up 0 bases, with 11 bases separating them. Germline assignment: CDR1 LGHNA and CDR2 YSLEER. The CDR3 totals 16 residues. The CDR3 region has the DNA TGCGCCAGCAGCCAAGAGATCGGGCAGGTGAACACTGAAGCTTTCTTT. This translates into CASSQEIGQVNTEAFF.